This TCR beta chain emerged from a study of pediatric ulcerative colitis. Study results and limitations: A couple of patients' blood samples yielded substantially fewer templates. All ulcerative colitis patients, but no controls, carried two rectal clonotypes.

One to two pinch biopsies were taken from the rectum during colonoscopy. Samples were sequenced at Survey level, maximum 500,000 reads. The protocol was immunoSEQ multiplex PCR, while the TCRdb copy is restricted to in-frame clones and leaves out a portion. The sample holds 16,000 or so clones, around 74% seen once. Germline-derived CDR1 and CDR2 are SGHRS and YFSETQ. The CDR3 consists of 15 residues. V gave up 4 bases and J gave up 8 bases, with 18 bases separating them. A remark on this clone: Its antigen is unknown.

This clonotype was sampled from a boy younger than 18 with moderate ulcerative colitis. V gene TRBV5-1 combines with J gene TRBJ1-4; a weak D match, TRBD1 (5 bases). Sequencing used gut tissue. In nucleotides, the CDR3 is TGCGCCAGCAGCGGGAGGGGAGGTTTCGGCGAAAAACTGTTTTTT. It yields the protein CASSGRGGFGEKLFF.